Presented here are 14 T cell receptor beta chains from one specimen sequenced in a study of shared clonotypes between healthy human individuals. The assay was immunoSEQ multiplex PCR, and TCRdb's table has in-frame clones only and misses some. The data contain about 2.4 million clones, 90% to 95% of them seen just once; the ten biggest clones take up about 0.34%. The sample taken for sequencing was naive CD4+ T cells from PBMCs. The subset denotes: CD45RA+ positively selected. All receptors derive from a young man in good health. Some clones in this sample may be carry-over from other donors' samples.

The chain couples TRBV15 to TRBJ2-7, with 8 nucleotides matching TRBD2. V gave up 0 bases and J gave up 2 bases; unmatched junction bases: 15. Looked up from germline, CDR1 is LNHNV and CDR2 is YYDKDF (reference sequence). This CDR3 region has 19 residues. For the CDR3, the DNA is TGTGCCACCAGCAGAGATAGGCGGGGGCCTAGCGGGCCTACCTACGAGCAGTACTTC. Amino acids: CATSRDRRGPSGPTYEQYF.

This clone was recorded once. This chain links TRBV7-8 with TRBJ1-3; the match to TRBD1 covers 7 bases. The trim removed 5 bases at V and 0 bases at J, leaving 7 bases unmatched. The germline CDR1 and CDR2 sequences are SGHVS and FQNEAQ. The CDR3 covers 16 residues. The CDR3 DNA follows: TGTGCCAGCAGCACCTACAGGGGTTACTCTGGAAACACCATATATTTT. Translated, it gives CASSTYRGYSGNTIYF.

V is TRBV28 and J is TRBJ1-1; the D gene is possibly TRBD1 (5 bases). Trimming stripped 3 bases from V and 1 base from J, with 15 bases between. Germline assignment: CDR1 MDHEN and CDR2 SYDVKM. CDR3 length equals 16 residues. The CDR3 nucleotides are TGTGCCAGCAGTTTTGTGGGGGAAACCACGAACACTGAAGCTTTCTTT. This sequence encodes CASSFVGETTNTEAFF.

This chain links TRBV5-1 with TRBJ1-2, with 7 bases lining up with TRBD1. Trimming cost V 6 bases and J 3 bases; bases outside gene matches: 8. There are 14 residues in the CDR3. The germline V gene encodes CDR1 SGHRS and CDR2 YFSETQ. CDR3: CASTSTGSDYGYTF. As DNA, the CDR3 is TGCGCCAGCACCTCGACAGGGTCCGACTATGGCTACACCTTC.

This sequence joins TRBV9 and TRBJ2-3; 8 bases are a match to TRBD2. This CDR3 contains 16 residues. The V gene's germline CDR1 is SGDLS and CDR2 YYNGEE. The ends lost 2 bases at V and 1 base at J; junction bases unmatched: 6. In DNA, the CDR3 is TGTGCCAGCAGCGTCGGGGGGGTCCGCCGCACAGATACGCAGTATTTT. It translates to CASSVGGVRRTDTQYF.

The gene calls are TRBV19 and TRBJ1-2; D not resolved. The CDR3 loop spans 15 amino acids. V was shortened by 6 bases and J by 8 bases, with 22 bases between the two germline ends. Germline values: CDR1 LNHDA, CDR2 SQIVND (reference sequence). The CDR3 DNA reads TGTGCCAGTAGCCCCTCTAGAGGTCGTGGGAGCGGCTACACCTTC. It translates to CASSPSRGRGSGYTF. The full variable domain, completed using reference TRBV19 and TRBJ1-2, is DGGITQSPKYLFRKEGQNVTLSCEQNLNHDAMYWYRQDPGQGLRLIYYSQIVNDFQKGDIAEGYSVSREKKESFPLTVTSAQKNPTAFYLCASSPSRGRGSGYTFGSGTRLTVV.

The rearrangement links TRBV7-2 to TRBJ1-2, with 10 nucleotides matching TRBD1. V trimming: 5 bases; J trimming: 2 bases; junction bases outside the gene matches: 2. The germline V gene encodes CDR1 SGHTA and CDR2 FQGNSA. The CDR3 spans 14 residues. The CDR3 sequence is CASSKDRGNYGYTF. The CDR3 coding sequence is TGTGCCAGCAGCAAGGACAGGGGGAACTATGGCTACACCTTC.

This clone was observed a single time. The chain couples TRBV11-2 to TRBJ2-5, with 7 bases fitting TRBD2. The CDR3 is 17 amino acids. CDR1 SGHAT and CDR2 FQNNGV come from the germline V gene. J was trimmed by 1 base and V by 5 bases; bases with no gene match: 13. As DNA, the CDR3 is TGTGCCAGCAGCCTCCACTTATGGGGACTACGCCAAGAGACCCAGTACTTC. This codes for CASSLHLWGLRQETQYF.

This clone was observed a handful of times. Additional DNA sequences in this sample encode the identical CDR3. The rearrangement joins TRBV2 to TRBJ1-1; 8 nucleotides match TRBD1. The CDR3 loop spans 12 amino acids. V trimming: 7 bases; J trimming: 4 bases; junction bases outside the gene matches: 2. Per the germline V gene, CDR1 is SNHLY and CDR2 is FYNNEI. The CDR3, as DNA: TGTGCCAGCAAAACAGGGGGCACTGAAGCTTTCTTT. Protein: CASKTGGTEAFF.

To note about this clone: Other nucleotide sequences in the sample specify the same CDR3. The J gene is TRBJ1-1, the V gene TRBV7-8; D not resolved. The germline V gene has CDR1 SGHVS and CDR2 FQNEAQ. The V end lost 1 base, the J end lost 1 base, and 7 bases lay between the germline ends. The CDR3 totals 14 residues. The CDR3 DNA is TGTGCCAGCAGCTTAGTGTCCGGGAACACTGAAGCTTTCTTT. It is translated as CASSLVSGNTEAFF.

As to this clone: This same CDR3 is encoded by further DNA sequences in the sample. The gene calls are TRBV5-1 and TRBJ1-1; D unresolved. Looked up from germline, CDR1 is SGHRS and CDR2 is YFSETQ. Trimming removed 4 bases from V and 1 base from J, with 8 bases in between. The CDR3 is 13 amino acids. The chain's CDR3 is CASSDPANTEAFF. The DNA of the CDR3 is TGCGCCAGCAGCGACCCCGCGAACACTGAAGCTTTCTTT.

On this clone: This same CDR3 is encoded by further DNA sequences in the sample. V gene TRBV5-1 combines with J gene TRBJ2-7; 10 bases fit TRBD2. This CDR3 spans 15 amino acids. Trimming removed 0 bases from V and 3 bases from J; junction bases left unmatched: 3. The germline V gene has CDR1 SGHRS and CDR2 YFSETQ. The CDR3 bases are TGCGCCAGCAGCTTGGGGACTAGCGGCCTCTACGAGCAGTACTTC. This gives the protein CASSLGTSGLYEQYF.

The chain couples TRBV6-1 to TRBJ1-1; D perhaps matches TRBD1 (6 bases). Germline CDR1 is MNHNS and CDR2 is SASEGT. Trimming pared 6 bases from V and 0 bases from J, leaving 11 bases between. This CDR3 contains 14 residues. The chain's CDR3 is CASRDRSMNTEAFF. In nucleotides, the CDR3 is TGTGCCAGCAGGGACAGATCGATGAACACTGAAGCTTTCTTT.

The chain couples TRBV28 to TRBJ2-6; 7 bases align to TRBD1. CDR3 size: 15 residues. The V segment lost 7 bases and the J segment 4 bases; nucleotides outside the gene matches: 7. The germline V gene has CDR1 MDHEN and CDR2 SYDVKM. The CDR3 loop reads CASNPDRVGANVLTF. The CDR3 DNA follows: TGTGCCAGCAATCCAGACAGGGTCGGGGCCAACGTCCTGACTTTC.